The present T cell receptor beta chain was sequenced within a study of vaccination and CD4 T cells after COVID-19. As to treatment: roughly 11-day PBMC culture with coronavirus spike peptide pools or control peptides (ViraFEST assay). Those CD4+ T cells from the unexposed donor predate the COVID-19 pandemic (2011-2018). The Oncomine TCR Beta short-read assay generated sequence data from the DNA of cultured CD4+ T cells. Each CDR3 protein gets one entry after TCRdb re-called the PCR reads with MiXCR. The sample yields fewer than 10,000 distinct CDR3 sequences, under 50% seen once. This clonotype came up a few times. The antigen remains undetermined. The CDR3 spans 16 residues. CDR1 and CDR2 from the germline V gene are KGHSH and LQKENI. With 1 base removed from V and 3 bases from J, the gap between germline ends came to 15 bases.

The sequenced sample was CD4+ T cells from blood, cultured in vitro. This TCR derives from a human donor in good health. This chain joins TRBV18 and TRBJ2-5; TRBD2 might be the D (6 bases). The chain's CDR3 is CASSPLVGGLKETQYF. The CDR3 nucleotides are TGTGCCAGCTCACCACTAGTGGGGGGTCTAAAAGAGACCCAGTACTTC.